This TCR beta chain stems from a study of CD8 T cells in Susac syndrome (dated by TCRdb to the late 2010s). Study-wide context: Among the sequenced Susac syndrome patients, six had clinically active disease and roughly eight were in clinical remission. At blood withdrawal, Susac syndrome patients were either therapy-naive, taking corticosteroids (in some cases with IVIg as well), or taking IVIg alone. Repertoire sequencing was used to test whether CD8+ T cell activation and differentiation in Susac syndrome was antigen driven. The study compared CD8+ T cell repertoire clonality among eleven to twelve healthy donors, approximately 14 Susac syndrome patients and 15 or so multiple sclerosis patients.

Overall results and qualifications from the work: The number of individuals in the TCR sequencing and HLA analysis was acknowledged as relatively small. Clonal expansion was seen in Susac syndrome CD8+ repertoires, peaking in CD8+ TEMRA cells and being greater in clinically active patients than in remitting ones. Around 15 Susac-specific public clones were identified in the total CD8+ repertoire, and a few Susac-specific public clones were identified in the CD8+ TEMRA repertoire.

Trimming at the junction amounts to 1 base on V and 4 bases on J, and the germline ends lie 2 bases apart. The germline V gene gives CDR1 as SGHDT and CDR2 as YYEEEE. The cysteine opens and the phenylalanine closes a CDR3 of 12 amino acids. The read is trimmed to its CDR3 DNA, 36 bases read in frame from base 1. RNA was extracted using the RNeasy kit, and roughly 0.5 to 1 ug of the RNA was reverse transcribed with random hexamers. TCR beta CDR3 regions were amplified with the immunoSEQ multiplex PCR assay covering 54 Vbeta and 13 Jbeta segments. PCR amplification bias was corrected by using a synthetic template baseline for primer optimization and computational correction. The paper's processing steps were these. Only productive sequences were kept, with reads annotated to V, D and J genes according to IMGT and analyzed in immunoSEQ Analyzer. Clonality was calculated as one minus the Shannon entropy normalized by log2 of the number of productive unique sequences. Public and private clones were assessed among the 100 most prevalent clones of each patient and control. Clones were defined as Susac-specific if absent from the healthy and MS cohorts, from over a thousand published viral clones and from other ImmuneACCESS disease sequences. The public reads were run again by TCRdb, first through fastp at Q25 and then through MiXCR, and only productive beta chains were kept. Each entry is one CDR3 protein sequence, shown with its most common DNA and genes. It is TCRdb's table, rather than the study itself, that gives the V and J calls and clone size. Across this sample there are about 190,000 distinct CDR3 sequences, with 85% to 95% seen only once. Jointly, the top ten make up less than 0.2% of the sample.

Peripheral blood CD8+ and CD4+ T cells from healthy donors, Susac syndrome patients and multiple sclerosis patients were profiled by high-throughput TCR beta sequencing. The Susac syndrome patients fulfilled recently defined diagnostic criteria for either definite or probable disease. Bulk CD8+ and CD4+ T cells were purified magnetically by negative isolation, whereas CD8+ TEMRA cells were enriched by FACS. Blood was drawn into EDTA tubes, processed within 24 hours, and PBMCs were isolated by density gradient centrifugation. PBMCs intended for TCR sequencing were frozen in liquid nitrogen and were later thawed in a 37 degrees C water bath. Purity of sorted or isolated CD4+, CD8+ and CD8+ TEMRA cells was at least 90%. Comment on this clonotype: Its antigen remains unidentified. A much larger clone lies a single base off, so this may be a read error.

The sequence links TRBV5-6 to TRBJ2-2; there is no confident call for the D gene. The sequenced sample was CD8+ T cells from PBMCs. The clonotype comes from a human donor with Susac syndrome. The sequence in DNA is TGTGCCAGCAGCTTGATCACCGGGGAGCTGTTTTTT. Its protein product is CASSLITGELFF.